This is a list of T cell receptor beta chains from one sample in a study of shared clonotypes between healthy human individuals. Generated by immunoSEQ multiplex PCR, the TCRdb table keeps only in-frame clones and is missing some. Of a few million clones in the sample, about 94% are singletons; the top ten hold around 1.7%. The sequencing input was naive CD8+ T cells from PBMCs. The origin of the receptors is a man between 18 and 35 years old in good health. Some clones in this sample may be carry-over from other donors' samples. The CDR3 runs from the conserved cysteine through the conserved F or W. A D gene is named only where the DNA matches it firmly. Clone size is given for some rows only: seen once, a few or many times, or a class if the clone is expanded.

CASSTGIVGNNEQFF | TGTGCCAGCAGTACCGGGATTGTGGGGAACAATGAGCAGTTCTTC | TRBJ2-1 | - | - | TRBV28
CASSISRGYGYTF | TGTGCCAGTAGTATTAGTCGGGGCTATGGCTACACCTTC | TRBJ1-2 | - | - | TRBV19
CATSRPDSGNEKLFF | TGTGCCACCAGCAGACCCGACAGCGGTAATGAAAAACTGTTTTTT | TRBJ1-4 | - | - | TRBV15
CASTGTDTDTQYF | TGTGCCAGCACGGGGACGGACACAGATACGCAGTATTTT | TRBJ2-3 | - | - | TRBV7-9
CASSLATGGGEKLFF | TGTGCCAGCAGCTTAGCTACAGGGGGCGGTGAAAAACTGTTTTTT | TRBJ1-4 | TRBD1 | - | TRBV7-9
CASRPEGQYNQPQHF | TGTGCCAGCAGGCCAGAAGGACAGTACAATCAGCCCCAGCATTTT | TRBJ1-5 | - | - | TRBV28
CASSPPGGNEQFF | TGTGCCAGCAGCCCCCCGGGTGGCAATGAGCAGTTCTTC | TRBJ2-1 | - | - | TRBV7-9
CATSRDWREPPYNEQFF | TGTGCCACCAGCAGAGATTGGCGGGAGCCTCCATACAATGAGCAGTTCTTC | TRBJ2-1 | TRBD2 | - | TRBV15
CASRMTESSPNYGYTF | TGTGCCAGCAGGATGACAGAATCATCTCCTAACTATGGCTACACCTTC | TRBJ1-2 | - | - | TRBV2
CSVVGANSYEQYF | TGCAGCGTTGTGGGGGCAAACTCCTACGAGCAGTACTTC | TRBJ2-7 | - | - | TRBV29-1
CSARGRDGSYEQYF | TGCAGCGCCCGGGGGCGGGATGGTTCCTACGAGCAGTACTTC | TRBJ2-7 | - | - | TRBV29-1
CSAEGTSGTNPYEQYF | TGCAGCGCCGAAGGGACTAGCGGGACGAACCCCTACGAGCAGTACTTC | TRBJ2-7 | TRBD2 | - | TRBV29-1
CASSIGTGGGETQYF | TGTGCCAGTAGTATAGGCACAGGGGGCGGTGAGACCCAGTACTTC | TRBJ2-5 | TRBD1 | - | TRBV19
CASSHSPASTYEQYF | TGTGCCAGTAGCCATTCCCCGGCCAGTACCTACGAGCAGTACTTC | TRBJ2-7 | - | - | TRBV19
CASSLAGGTGYNNFNF | TGCGCCAGCAGCTTGGCCGGGGGGACAGGGTATAACAACTTTAACTTC | TRBJ2-7 | TRBD1 | - | TRBV5-1
CASSLGPQGVNTEAFF | TGTGCCAGCAGCTTAGGGCCACAGGGGGTGAACACTGAAGCTTTCTTT | TRBJ1-1 | TRBD1 | - | TRBV7-9
CASSSWTSGYNEQFF | TGTGCCAGCAGCTCCTGGACTAGCGGCTACAATGAGCAGTTCTTC | TRBJ2-1 | TRBD2 | - | TRBV9
CASSRTQGADTQYF | TGTGCCAGCAGCCGAACGCAGGGGGCAGATACGCAGTATTTT | TRBJ2-3 | TRBD1 | - | TRBV11-3
CASSSRASGISYEQYF | TGTGCCAGCAGCTCGAGGGCTAGCGGGATTTCCTACGAGCAGTACTTC | TRBJ2-7 | TRBD2 | - | TRBV5-8
CASLGTVATNEKLFF | TGTGCCAGCCTAGGGACAGTTGCAACTAATGAAAAACTGTTTTTT | TRBJ1-4 | TRBD1 | - | TRBV2
CASGGLAGLPGELFF | TGTGCCAGCGGAGGACTAGCGGGGCTCCCCGGGGAGCTGTTTTTT | TRBJ2-2 | TRBD2 | - | TRBV28
CASMDGRSNQPQHF | TGTGCCAGCATGGATGGCAGAAGCAATCAGCCCCAGCATTTT | TRBJ1-5 | - | - | TRBV6-1
CASSDRDHGGDTQYF | TGCGCCAGCAGCGACCGGGACCATGGGGGAGATACGCAGTATTTT | TRBJ2-3 | - | - | TRBV4-3
CASSSTGGSYEQYF | TGTGCCAGCAGCTCAACAGGGGGCAGCTACGAGCAGTACTTC | TRBJ2-7 | TRBD1 | - | TRBV11-2
CASSLVGNYGYTF | TGTGCCAGCAGTTTAGTGGGGAACTATGGCTACACCTTC | TRBJ1-2 | - | - | TRBV27
CASSIQGFNEQFF | TGTGCCAGTAGTATCCAGGGTTTCAATGAGCAGTTCTTC | TRBJ2-1 | - | - | TRBV19
CASSQELQSNQPQHF | TGTGCCAGCAGCCAAGAATTACAGAGCAATCAGCCCCAGCATTTT | TRBJ1-5 | - | - | TRBV4-2
CASSLSPGANVLTF | TGTGCCAGCAGCTTATCGCCCGGGGCCAACGTCCTGACTTTC | TRBJ2-6 | - | - | TRBV7-9
CASSLDRGLVYSNQPQHF | TGTGCCAGCAGCTTGGACAGGGGGCTCGTCTATAGCAATCAGCCCCAGCATTTT | TRBJ1-5 | TRBD1 | - | TRBV5-8
CASRGPPGPSGVEQYF | TGTGCCAGCAGAGGCCCCCCCGGGCCCAGTGGTGTTGAGCAGTACTTC | TRBJ2-7 | - | - | TRBV13
CASSSRLARETQYF | TGTGCCAGCAGTTCTCGACTAGCCCGGGAGACCCAGTACTTC | TRBJ2-5 | TRBD2 | - | TRBV27
CASSLGTPMTEAFF | TGTGCCAGCAGCTTAGGGACACCGATGACTGAAGCTTTCTTT | TRBJ1-1 | - | few | TRBV13
CASSPRQGPRVYEQYF | TGTGCCAGCAGCCCGCGACAGGGTCCTAGGGTTTACGAGCAGTACTTC | TRBJ2-7 | TRBD1 | - | TRBV27
CASTLTGLSTEAFF | TGTGCCAGCACCCTCACAGGGTTATCCACTGAAGCTTTCTTT | TRBJ1-1 | - | once | TRBV28
CASSLKYTQYF | TGTGCCAGCAGTTTAAAGTATACGCAGTATTTT | TRBJ2-3 | - | - | TRBV28
CASRALGGQSTDTQYF | TGTGCCAGCAGGGCCCTTGGTGGGCAGAGCACAGATACGCAGTATTTT | TRBJ2-3 | - | - | TRBV27
CASSFGTWGSYEQYF | TGTGCCAGCAGCTTCGGGACTTGGGGCTCCTACGAGCAGTACTTC | TRBJ2-7 | - | once | TRBV7-8
CASSLRGFSGANVLTF | TGTGCCAGCAGCCTACGAGGGTTCTCTGGGGCCAACGTCCTGACTTTC | TRBJ2-6 | - | - | TRBV7-6
CASSPVGTSFEQFF | TGTGCCAGCAGCCCAGTCGGGACTAGCTTTGAGCAGTTCTTC | TRBJ2-1 | TRBD2 | - | TRBV7-9
CASSTTWTGGNNEQFF | TGTGCCAGCAGCACCACGTGGACAGGGGGGAACAATGAGCAGTTCTTC | TRBJ2-1 | TRBD1 | - | TRBV14
CSVVGGDYGYTF | TGCAGCGTTGTGGGAGGGGACTATGGCTACACCTTC | TRBJ1-2 | - | once | TRBV29-1
CASSIIAGTGDEQYF | TGTGCCAGTAGTATAATAGCCGGGACAGGAGACGAGCAGTACTTC | TRBJ2-7 | TRBD1 | - | TRBV19
CASNTGLLYEQYF | TGTGCCAGCAACACCGGACTCCTCTACGAGCAGTACTTC | TRBJ2-7 | - | once | TRBV6-6
CASGLGWSGTGELFF | TGTGCTAGTGGCCTCGGCTGGAGTGGAACCGGGGAGCTGTTTTTT | TRBJ2-2 | - | - | TRBV12-5
CASSLAPEANYGYTF | TGTGCCAGCAGCTTAGCTCCAGAAGCTAACTATGGCTACACCTTC | TRBJ1-2 | - | - | TRBV7-9
CASGGTVNTEAFF | TGTGCCAGCGGGGGGACGGTGAACACTGAAGCTTTCTTT | TRBJ1-1 | - | - | TRBV2
CASSYSYRGSGELFF | TGTGCCAGCAGTTACTCGTACCGAGGTTCCGGGGAGCTGTTTTTT | TRBJ2-2 | - | - | TRBV6-5
CASSSGTGAYEQYF | TGTGCCAGCAGCTCCGGGACAGGGGCCTACGAGCAGTACTTC | TRBJ2-7 | TRBD1 | - | TRBV25-1
CASSQERVLNTGELFF | TGTGCCAGCAGCCAGGAGCGGGTGCTCAACACCGGGGAGCTGTTTTTT | TRBJ2-2 | - | - | TRBV14
CASSKPGRRTEAFF | TGTGCCAGTAGTAAGCCAGGGAGGCGCACTGAAGCTTTCTTT | TRBJ1-1 | - | - | TRBV19
CASSLAGTSGGGTDTQYF | TGTGCCAGCAGCCTCGCCGGGACTAGCGGGGGGGGCACAGATACGCAGTATTTT | TRBJ2-3 | TRBD2 | - | TRBV9
CASSYVGEAFF | TGTGCCAGCAGTTACGTAGGTGAAGCTTTCTTT | TRBJ1-1 | - | - | TRBV6-5
CASSIPGSREAFF | TGTGCCAGCAGTATCCCAGGGTCCCGTGAAGCTTTCTTT | TRBJ1-1 | - | - | TRBV27
CATSRDSTGGPAKNIQYF | TGTGCCACCAGCAGAGATAGCACGGGAGGGCCCGCCAAAAACATTCAGTACTTC | TRBJ2-4 | TRBD2 | once | TRBV15
CATQILHLEQYF | TGTGCCACCCAAATCCTCCACCTAGAGCAGTACTTC | TRBJ2-7 | - | once | TRBV28